What follows describes a single T cell receptor (beta chain). What it binds is not known. Trimming removed 3 bases from V and 0 bases from J; junction bases left unmatched: 3. The CDR3 is 16 residues long. CDR1 is KGHSH, CDR2 LQKENI, per germline. The sample belongs to a study of STAT5B mutations in CD4+ large granular lymphocyte leukemia. This was a survey-level run. Generated by immunoSEQ multiplex PCR, the TCRdb table keeps only in-frame clones and is missing some. The data show about 23,000 clones, over 60% seen once. Study outcomes and limitations: The CD4+ versus CD8+ T-LGLL clonality difference may reflect limited sample size.

This receptor was taken from a human donor in good health. The V gene is TRBV18, the J gene TRBJ2-2, with TRBD2 identical over 8 bases. Specimen: CD4+ T cells from blood buffy coats. Here the CDR3 reads CASSPQTSANTGELFF. The DNA for the CDR3 is TGTGCCAGCTCACCCCAGACTAGCGCGAACACCGGGGAGCTGTTTTTT.